At least ten counts were recorded for the clone carrying this T cell receptor (beta chain). This entry belongs to a study of T cells in Graves' hyperthyroidism and ophthalmopathy. Using RNA transcripts as the source, TCR beta CDR3 regions were amplified. RT-PCR in the first round (using the HTBI primer set) targeted the TCR CDR3. TCRdb reanalysed the multiplex PCR reads using MiXCR and keeps one entry per CDR3 protein. Of fewer than 600,000 distinct CDR3 sequences detected, around 15% appear once; the ten largest clones hold around 14%. Clinical symptoms, serum thyroxine, TRAb, thyroid ultrasound and orbital computed tomography informed diagnoses. J was trimmed by 2 bases and V by 2 bases; bases with no gene match: 2. The CDR3 is 15 residues long. Germline CDR1 and CDR2: SGHRS and YFSETQ.

The sample taken for sequencing was blood. The chain carries TRBV5-1 and TRBJ2-3; 10 nucleotides match TRBD2. The sequence derives from a woman in her thirties or forties with Graves' hyperthyroidism. For the CDR3, the DNA is TGCGCCAGCAGCTTAACTAGCGGGAACACAGATACGCAGTATTTT. Translation gives CASSLTSGNTDTQYF. Full variable domain (rest looked up from reference TRBV5-1 and TRBJ2-3): KAGVTQTPRYLIKTRGQQVTLSCSPISGHRSVSWYQQTPGQGLQFLFEYFSETQRNKGNFPGRFSGRQFSNSRSEMNVSTLELGDSALYLCASSLTSGNTDTQYFGPGTRLTVL.